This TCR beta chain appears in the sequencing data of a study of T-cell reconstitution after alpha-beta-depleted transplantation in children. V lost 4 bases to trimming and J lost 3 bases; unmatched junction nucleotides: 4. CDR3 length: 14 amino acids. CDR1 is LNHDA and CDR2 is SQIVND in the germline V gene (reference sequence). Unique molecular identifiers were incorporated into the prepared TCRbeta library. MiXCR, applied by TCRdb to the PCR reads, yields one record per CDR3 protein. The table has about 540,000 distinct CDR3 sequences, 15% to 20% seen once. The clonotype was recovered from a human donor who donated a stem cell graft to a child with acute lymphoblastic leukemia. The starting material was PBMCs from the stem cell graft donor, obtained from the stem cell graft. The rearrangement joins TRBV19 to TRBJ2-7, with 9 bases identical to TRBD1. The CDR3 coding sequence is TGTGCCAGTAGTACCGGGACAGGGATCTACGAGCAGTACTTC. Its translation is CASSTGTGIYEQYF.